This entry describes one TCR beta chain. The V end lost 6 bases, the J end lost 1 base, and 13 bases lay between the germline ends. CDR3 size: 14 residues. Germline V gene sequence: CDR1 DFQATT, CDR2 SNEGSKA (reference sequence). The data derive from a study of T cells in Graves' hyperthyroidism and ophthalmopathy. Researchers took RNA transcripts and amplified the TCR beta CDR3 regions from them. The HTBI primer set served for first-round RT-PCR of the TCR CDR3. From the multiplex PCR reads, TCRdb called clonotypes with MiXCR, one entry per CDR3 protein. In the table there are 350,000 to 400,000 distinct CDR3 sequences, about 15% of which are singletons. Graves' hyperthyroidism was deemed stable given no ophthalmopathy progression within 18 months.

Sequencing input: blood. V and J are TRBV20-1 and TRBJ1-3; D unresolved. This TCR was recovered from a woman in her twenties or thirties with Graves' hyperthyroidism. CDR3 DNA: TGCAGTGCAACGGACCCGAATTCTGGAAACACCATATATTTT. Amino acid sequence: CSATDPNSGNTIYF.